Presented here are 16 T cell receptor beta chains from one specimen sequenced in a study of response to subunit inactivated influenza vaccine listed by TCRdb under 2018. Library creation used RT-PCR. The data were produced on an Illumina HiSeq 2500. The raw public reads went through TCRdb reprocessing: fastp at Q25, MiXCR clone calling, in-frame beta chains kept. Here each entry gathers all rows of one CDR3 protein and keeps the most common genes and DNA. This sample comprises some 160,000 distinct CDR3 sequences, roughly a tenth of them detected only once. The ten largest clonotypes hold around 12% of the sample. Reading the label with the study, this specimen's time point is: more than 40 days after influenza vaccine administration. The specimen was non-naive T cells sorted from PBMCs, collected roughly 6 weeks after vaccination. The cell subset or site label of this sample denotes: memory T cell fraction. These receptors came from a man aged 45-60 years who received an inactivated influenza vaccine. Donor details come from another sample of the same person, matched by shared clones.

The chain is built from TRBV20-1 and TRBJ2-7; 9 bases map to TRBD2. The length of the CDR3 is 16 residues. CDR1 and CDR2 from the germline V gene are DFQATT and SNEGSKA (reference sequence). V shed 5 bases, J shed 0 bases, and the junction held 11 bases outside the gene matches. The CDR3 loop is CSAEAEGSGGSYEQYF. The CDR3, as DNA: TGCAGTGCTGAGGCCGAGGGTAGCGGGGGCTCCTACGAGCAGTACTTC.

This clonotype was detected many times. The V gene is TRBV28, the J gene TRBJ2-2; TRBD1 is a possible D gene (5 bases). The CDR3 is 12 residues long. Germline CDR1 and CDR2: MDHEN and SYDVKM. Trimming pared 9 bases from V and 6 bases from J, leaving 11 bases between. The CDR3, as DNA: TGTGCCAGTACCAGGGTAGCCGGGGAGCTGTTTTTT. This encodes CASTRVAGELFF.

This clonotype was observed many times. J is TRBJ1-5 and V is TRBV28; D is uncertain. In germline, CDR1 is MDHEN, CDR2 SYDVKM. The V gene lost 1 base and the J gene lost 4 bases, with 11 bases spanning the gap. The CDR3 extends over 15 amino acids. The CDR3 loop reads CASSLFGALNQPQHF. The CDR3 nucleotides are TGTGCCAGCAGTTTATTTGGAGCCTTAAATCAGCCCCAGCATTTT.

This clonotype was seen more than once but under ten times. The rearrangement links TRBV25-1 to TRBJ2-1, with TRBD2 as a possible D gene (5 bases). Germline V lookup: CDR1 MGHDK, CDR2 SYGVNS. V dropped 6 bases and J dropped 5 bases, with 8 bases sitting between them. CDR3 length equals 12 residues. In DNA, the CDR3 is TGTGCCAGCAGCAGAGGGAACAATGAGCAGTTCTTC. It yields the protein CASSRGNNEQFF.

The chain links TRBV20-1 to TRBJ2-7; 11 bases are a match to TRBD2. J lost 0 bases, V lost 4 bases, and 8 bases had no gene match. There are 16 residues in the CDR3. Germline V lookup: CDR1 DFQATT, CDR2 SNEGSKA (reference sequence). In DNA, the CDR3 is TGCAGTGCTACCGAGATTAGCGGGAGGGTCTCCTACGAGCAGTACTTC. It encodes CSATEISGRVSYEQYF.

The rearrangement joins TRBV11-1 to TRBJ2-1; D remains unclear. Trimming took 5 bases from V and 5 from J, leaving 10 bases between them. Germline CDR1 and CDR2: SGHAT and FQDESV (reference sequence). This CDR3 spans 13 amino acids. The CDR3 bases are TGTGCCAGCAGCCTCGGGCGGCACAATGAGCAGTTCTTC. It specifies CASSLGRHNEQFF.

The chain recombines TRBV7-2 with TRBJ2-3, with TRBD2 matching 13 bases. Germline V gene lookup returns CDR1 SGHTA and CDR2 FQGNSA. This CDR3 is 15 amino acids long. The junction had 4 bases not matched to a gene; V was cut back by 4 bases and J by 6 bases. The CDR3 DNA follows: TGTGCCAGCAGCTCGAGGACTAGCGGGAGCGATACGCAGTATTTT. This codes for CASSSRTSGSDTQYF.

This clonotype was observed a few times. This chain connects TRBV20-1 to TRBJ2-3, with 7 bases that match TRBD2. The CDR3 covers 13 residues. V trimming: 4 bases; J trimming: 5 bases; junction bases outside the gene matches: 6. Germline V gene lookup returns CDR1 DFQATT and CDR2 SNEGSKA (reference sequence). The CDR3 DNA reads TGCAGTGCTATTCGGGGGGTTGGAGATACGCAGTATTTT. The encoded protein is CSAIRGVGDTQYF.

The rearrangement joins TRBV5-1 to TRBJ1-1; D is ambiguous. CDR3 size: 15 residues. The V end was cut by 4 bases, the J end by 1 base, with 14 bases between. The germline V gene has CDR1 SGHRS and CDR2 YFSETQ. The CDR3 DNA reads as TGCGCCAGCAGCCGCCTTTCCGGTGGGAACACTGAAGCTTTCTTT. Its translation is CASSRLSGGNTEAFF.

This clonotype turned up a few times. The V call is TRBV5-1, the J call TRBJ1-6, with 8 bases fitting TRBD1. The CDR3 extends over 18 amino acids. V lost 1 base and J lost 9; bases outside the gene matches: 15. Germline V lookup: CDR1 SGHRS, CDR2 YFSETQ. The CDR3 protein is CASSLNVGQGVSGSPLHF. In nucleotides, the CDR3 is TGCGCCAGCAGCTTGAATGTCGGACAGGGAGTGAGCGGTTCACCCCTCCACTTT.

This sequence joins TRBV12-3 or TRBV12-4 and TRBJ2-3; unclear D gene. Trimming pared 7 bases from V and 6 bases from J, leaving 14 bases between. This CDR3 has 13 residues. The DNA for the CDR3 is TGTGCCAGCAATGACGCCCCGAGCGATACGCAGTATTTT. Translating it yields CASNDAPSDTQYF.

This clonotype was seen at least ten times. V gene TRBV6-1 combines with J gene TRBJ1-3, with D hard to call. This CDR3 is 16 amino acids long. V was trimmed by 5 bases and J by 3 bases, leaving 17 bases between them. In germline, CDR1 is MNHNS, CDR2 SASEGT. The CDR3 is CASSTNKPAGGNTIYF. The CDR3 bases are TGTGCCAGCAGTACCAATAAGCCGGCCGGTGGAAACACCATATATTTT.

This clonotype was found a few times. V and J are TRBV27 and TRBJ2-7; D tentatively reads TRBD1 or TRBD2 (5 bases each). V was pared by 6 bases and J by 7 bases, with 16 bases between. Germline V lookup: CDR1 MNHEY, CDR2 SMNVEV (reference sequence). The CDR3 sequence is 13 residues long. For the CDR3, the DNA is TGTGCCAGCAGGTCGGGACGGTTTACGGAGCAGTACTTC. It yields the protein CASRSGRFTEQYF.

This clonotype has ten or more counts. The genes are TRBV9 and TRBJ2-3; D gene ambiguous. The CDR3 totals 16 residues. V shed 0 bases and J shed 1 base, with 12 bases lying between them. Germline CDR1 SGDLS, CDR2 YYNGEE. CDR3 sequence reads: CASSVAVTGGTDTQYF. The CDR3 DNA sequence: TGTGCCAGCAGCGTAGCCGTCACTGGCGGCACAGATACGCAGTATTTT. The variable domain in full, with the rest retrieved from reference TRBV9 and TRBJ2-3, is DSGVTQTPKHLITATGQRVTLRCSPRSGDLSVYWYQQSLDQGLQFLIQYYNGEERAKGNILERFSAQQFPDLHSELNLSSLELGDSALYFCASSVAVTGGTDTQYFGPGTRLTVL.

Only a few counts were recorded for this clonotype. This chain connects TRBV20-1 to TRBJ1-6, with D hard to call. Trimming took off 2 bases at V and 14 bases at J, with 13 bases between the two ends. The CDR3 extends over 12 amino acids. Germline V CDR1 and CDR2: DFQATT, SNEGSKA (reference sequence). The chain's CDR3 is CSARHQRVSLHF. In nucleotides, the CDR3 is TGCAGTGCTAGACACCAGAGGGTTTCCCTCCACTTT.

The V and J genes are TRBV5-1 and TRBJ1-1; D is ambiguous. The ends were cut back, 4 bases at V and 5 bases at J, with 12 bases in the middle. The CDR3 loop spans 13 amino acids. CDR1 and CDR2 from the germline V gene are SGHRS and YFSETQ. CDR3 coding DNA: TGCGCCAGCAGCCCGTCCTTCCTTACTGAAGCTTTCTTT. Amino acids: CASSPSFLTEAFF.